The rows below give T cell receptor beta chains drawn from one sample of a study of CD4+ T cells in melanoma. Repertoires were generated with immunoSEQ multiplex PCR, while TCRdb's copy carries only in-frame clones and drops some. The top ten hold roughly 3.1% of the sample, which has around 100,000 clones, about nine tenths seen once. The specimen was peripheral blood. These receptors originate from a human donor with melanoma. CDR3s include the opening cysteine and the closing phenylalanine or tryptophan. The order of the fields is V gene, clone size, D gene, J gene, CDR3 DNA, CDR3 protein. The D gene is left open where the match is weak. A row's size may be missing; if present it is once, few, many or a size class.

V gene: TRBV28
clone size: NA
D gene: NA
J gene: TRBJ2-2
CDR3 DNA: TGTGCCAGCAGGGCTGAGACAGGCGTAAATCGGGGCACCGGGGAGCTGTTTTTT
CDR3 protein: CASRAETGVNRGTGELFF

V gene: TRBV7-2
clone size: NA
D gene: NA
J gene: TRBJ1-3
CDR3 DNA: TGTGCCAGCAGCTTAGGACAGGCCCGCTCTGGAAACACCATATATTTT
CDR3 protein: CASSLGQARSGNTIYF

V gene: TRBV5-1
clone size: NA
D gene: TRBD1
J gene: TRBJ1-6
CDR3 DNA: TGCGCCAGCAGCTTGGACGGACAGGGGAATTCACCCCTCCACTTT
CDR3 protein: CASSLDGQGNSPLHF

V gene: TRBV28
clone size: NA
D gene: NA
J gene: TRBJ2-2
CDR3 DNA: TGTGCCAGCAGTTTGGGGGTCCCCCGTAACACCGGGGAGCTGTTTTTT
CDR3 protein: CASSLGVPRNTGELFF

V gene: TRBV7-2
clone size: NA
D gene: TRBD2
J gene: TRBJ2-3
CDR3 DNA: TGTGCCAGCAGTCCTAGGACTAGCGGGGCTCCCGCAGATACGCAGTATTTT
CDR3 protein: CASSPRTSGAPADTQYF

V gene: TRBV29-1
clone size: NA
D gene: TRBD2
J gene: TRBJ2-5
CDR3 DNA: TGCAGCGTTGAAGTTTGGGGGGGAAGCGGACAGACCCAGTACTTC
CDR3 protein: CSVEVWGGSGQTQYF

V gene: TRBV6-4
clone size: once
D gene: TRBD2
J gene: TRBJ2-1
CDR3 DNA: TGTGCCAGCAGTCCTTACACTACGGGGGGGCTGAATGAGCAGTTCTTC
CDR3 protein: CASSPYTTGGLNEQFF

V gene: TRBV5-1
clone size: NA
D gene: TRBD2
J gene: TRBJ2-5
CDR3 DNA: TGCGCCAGCAGCCCGGGACTAACAGACCAAGAGACCCAGTACTTC
CDR3 protein: CASSPGLTDQETQYF

V gene: TRBV2
clone size: NA
D gene: NA
J gene: TRBJ2-1
CDR3 DNA: TGTGCCACCCAAGGGGCGCCCTACAATGAGCAGTTCTTC
CDR3 protein: CATQGAPYNEQFF

V gene: TRBV5-1
clone size: NA
D gene: TRBD1
J gene: TRBJ2-4
CDR3 DNA: TGCGCCAGCAGCCCTCAGAAGCCAGGGACAGAAAACATTCAGTACTTC
CDR3 protein: CASSPQKPGTENIQYF

V gene: TRBV6-1
clone size: NA
D gene: NA
J gene: TRBJ1-2
CDR3 DNA: TGTGCCAGCAGAGACTTTAGGACAGCTGGCTACACCTTC
CDR3 protein: CASRDFRTAGYTF

V gene: TRBV28
clone size: NA
D gene: TRBD1
J gene: TRBJ2-5
CDR3 DNA: TGTGCCAGCAGTCGATCCCAGGGGGCTGCAGGGGAGACCCAGTACTTC
CDR3 protein: CASSRSQGAAGETQYF

V gene: TRBV2
clone size: NA
D gene: TRBD1
J gene: TRBJ2-5
CDR3 DNA: TGTGCCAGCATGGACAGGCAAGAGACCCAGTACTTC
CDR3 protein: CASMDRQETQYF

V gene: TRBV5-1
clone size: NA
D gene: TRBD1
J gene: TRBJ2-2
CDR3 DNA: TGCGCCAGCAGCTCAGGGACAGGGGGCACCGGGGAGCTGTTTTTT
CDR3 protein: CASSSGTGGTGELFF

V gene: TRBV5-1
clone size: NA
D gene: TRBD2
J gene: TRBJ2-2
CDR3 DNA: TGCGCCAGCAGCTTGAGCGGGGGCGAGGAAAGGGAGCTGTTTTTT
CDR3 protein: CASSLSGGEERELFF

V gene: TRBV29-1
clone size: NA
D gene: TRBD1
J gene: TRBJ1-1
CDR3 DNA: TGCAGCGTTGCGGGCAGGGGGCCCGAGAACACTGAAGCTTTCTTT
CDR3 protein: CSVAGRGPENTEAFF

V gene: TRBV15
clone size: NA
D gene: TRBD2
J gene: TRBJ2-3
CDR3 DNA: TGTGCCACCAGCTCTAGGACTAGTAGGGCAGATACGCAGTATTTT
CDR3 protein: CATSSRTSRADTQYF

V gene: TRBV7-7
clone size: once
D gene: NA
J gene: TRBJ2-7
CDR3 DNA: TGTGCCAGCAGTCAGACCCCCTCCTCCTACGAGCAGTACTTC
CDR3 protein: CASSQTPSSYEQYF

V gene: TRBV29-1
clone size: NA
D gene: NA
J gene: TRBJ2-1
CDR3 DNA: TGCAGCTCCTCCACGGCAGGGGAGCAGTTCTTC
CDR3 protein: CSSSTAGEQFF

V gene: TRBV9
clone size: NA
D gene: NA
J gene: TRBJ2-1
CDR3 DNA: TGTGCCAGCACCGTAGACCCCGGGACGACCCTTAATGAGCAGTTCTTC
CDR3 protein: CASTVDPGTTLNEQFF

V gene: TRBV4-3
clone size: once
D gene: NA
J gene: TRBJ1-1
CDR3 DNA: TGCGCCAGCAGCCAAGGGCTGGGTGGGGGTAGGAGCACTGAAGCTTTCTTT
CDR3 protein: CASSQGLGGGRSTEAFF

V gene: TRBV21-1
clone size: NA
D gene: NA
J gene: TRBJ2-3
CDR3 DNA: TGTGCCAGCAGCAAAGGGACAGGTTGCGACACAGATACGCAGTATTTT
CDR3 protein: CASSKGTGCDTDTQYF

V gene: TRBV4-3
clone size: NA
D gene: NA
J gene: TRBJ2-7
CDR3 DNA: TGCGCCAGCAGCCAAGGGGAAGCGAAGTACTTC
CDR3 protein: CASSQGEAKYF

V gene: TRBV6-5
clone size: NA
D gene: TRBD2
J gene: TRBJ2-1
CDR3 DNA: TGTGCCAGCAGTTACCTAGCGGGAGATTCTTACAATGAGCAGTTCTTC
CDR3 protein: CASSYLAGDSYNEQFF

V gene: TRBV7-9
clone size: NA
D gene: NA
J gene: TRBJ2-3
CDR3 DNA: TGTGCCAGCAGCTTCCAGGGCGCAGATACGCAGTATTTT
CDR3 protein: CASSFQGADTQYF

V gene: TRBV11-2
clone size: NA
D gene: NA
J gene: TRBJ2-7
CDR3 DNA: TGTGCCAGCAGCCCGTCCCTCGAGCAGTACTTC
CDR3 protein: CASSPSLEQYF

V gene: TRBV6-1
clone size: NA
D gene: TRBD1
J gene: TRBJ2-4
CDR3 DNA: TGTGCCAGCAGTGAAAGCTGGGCAGGGGGAAGTGCCAAAAACATTCAGTACTTC
CDR3 protein: CASSESWAGGSAKNIQYF